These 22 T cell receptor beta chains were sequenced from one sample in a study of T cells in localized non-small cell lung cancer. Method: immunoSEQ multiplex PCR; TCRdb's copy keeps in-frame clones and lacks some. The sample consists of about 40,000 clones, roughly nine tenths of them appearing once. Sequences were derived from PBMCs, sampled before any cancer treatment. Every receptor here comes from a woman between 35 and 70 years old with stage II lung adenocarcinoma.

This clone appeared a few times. The CDR3 DNA follows: TGTGCCAGCTCACCGGGGGAAAAACTGTTTTTT. It yields the protein CASSPGEKLFF. The V gene is TRBV18, the J gene TRBJ1-4; D call uncertain. CDR3 length: 11 amino acids. Germline values: CDR1 KGHSH, CDR2 LQKENI. The ends were cut back, 3 bases at V and 8 bases at J, with 4 bases in the middle.

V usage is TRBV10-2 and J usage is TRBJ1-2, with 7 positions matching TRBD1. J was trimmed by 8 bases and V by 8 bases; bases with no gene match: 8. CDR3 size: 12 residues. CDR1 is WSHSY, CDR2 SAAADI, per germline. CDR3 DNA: TGCGCCAGCCGCAGGGGGGAAAAGGGCTACACCTTC. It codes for CASRRGEKGYTF.

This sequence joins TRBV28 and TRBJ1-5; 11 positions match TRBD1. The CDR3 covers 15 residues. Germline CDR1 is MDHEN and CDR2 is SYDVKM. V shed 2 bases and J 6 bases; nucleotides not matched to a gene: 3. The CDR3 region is CASSLAGTGGQPQHF. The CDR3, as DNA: TGTGCCAGCAGTTTAGCCGGGACAGGGGGTCAGCCCCAGCATTTT.

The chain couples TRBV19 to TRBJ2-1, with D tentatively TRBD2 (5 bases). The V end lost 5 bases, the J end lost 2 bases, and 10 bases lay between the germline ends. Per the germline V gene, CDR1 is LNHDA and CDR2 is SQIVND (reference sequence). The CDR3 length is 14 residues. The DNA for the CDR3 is TGTGCCAGTAGTTATAGCGCAGCCTACAATGAGCAGTTCTTC. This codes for CASSYSAAYNEQFF.

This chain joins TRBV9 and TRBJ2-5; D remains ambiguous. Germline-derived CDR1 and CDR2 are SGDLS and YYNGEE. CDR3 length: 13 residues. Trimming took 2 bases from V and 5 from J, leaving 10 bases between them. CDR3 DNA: TGTGCCAGCAGCGTCGCCTCTTTGGAGACCCAGTACTTC. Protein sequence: CASSVASLETQYF.

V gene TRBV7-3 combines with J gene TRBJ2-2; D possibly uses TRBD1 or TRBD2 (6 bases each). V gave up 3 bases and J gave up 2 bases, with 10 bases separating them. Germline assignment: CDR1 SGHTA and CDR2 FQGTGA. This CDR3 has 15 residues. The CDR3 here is CASSFQGTNTGELFF. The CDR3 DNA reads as TGTGCCAGCAGCTTTCAGGGGACTAACACCGGGGAGCTGTTTTTT.

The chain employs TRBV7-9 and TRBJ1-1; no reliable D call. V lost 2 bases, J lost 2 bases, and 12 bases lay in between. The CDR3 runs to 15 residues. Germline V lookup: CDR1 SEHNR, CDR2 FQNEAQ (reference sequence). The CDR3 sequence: CASSLYSVLNTEAFF. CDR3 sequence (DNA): TGTGCCAGCAGCTTATATTCCGTCCTTAACACTGAAGCTTTCTTT.

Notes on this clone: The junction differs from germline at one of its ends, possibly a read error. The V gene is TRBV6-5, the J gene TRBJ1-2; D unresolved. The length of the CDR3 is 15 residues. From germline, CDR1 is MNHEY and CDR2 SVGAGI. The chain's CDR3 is CASRTTEVTNLLMAF. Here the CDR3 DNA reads TGTGCCAGCAGGACCACCGAGGTTACCAACCTTCTTATGGCGTTC.

CDR3 residues: CASSEWGGRQETQYF. As DNA, the CDR3 is TGCGCCAGCAGCGAATGGGGGGGTCGCCAAGAGACCCAGTACTTC. The chain employs TRBV5-1 and TRBJ2-5; 7 bases are a match to TRBD2. Germline trimming cut 4 bases from V and 1 base from J; bases unmatched to any gene: 7. This CDR3 region has 15 residues. The germline V gene encodes CDR1 SGHRS and CDR2 YFSETQ.

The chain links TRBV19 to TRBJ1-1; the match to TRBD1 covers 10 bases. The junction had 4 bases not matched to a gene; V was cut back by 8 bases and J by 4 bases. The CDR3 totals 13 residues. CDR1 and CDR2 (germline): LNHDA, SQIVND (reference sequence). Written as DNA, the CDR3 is TGTGCCAGTTTGAGACAGGGGGCCACTGAAGCTTTCTTT. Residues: CASLRQGATEAFF. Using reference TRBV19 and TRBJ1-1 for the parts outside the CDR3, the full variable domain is DGGITQSPKYLFRKEGQNVTLSCEQNLNHDAMYWYRQDPGQGLRLIYYSQIVNDFQKGDIAEGYSVSREKKESFPLTVTSAQKNPTAFYLCASLRQGATEAFFGQGTRLTVV.

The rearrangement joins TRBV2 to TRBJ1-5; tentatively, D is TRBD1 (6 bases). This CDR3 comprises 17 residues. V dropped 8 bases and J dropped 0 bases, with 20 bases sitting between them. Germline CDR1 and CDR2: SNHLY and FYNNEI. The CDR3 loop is CASGQTGLSHSNQPQHF. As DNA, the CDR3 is TGTGCCAGCGGCCAGACAGGCCTTAGCCATAGCAATCAGCCCCAGCATTTT. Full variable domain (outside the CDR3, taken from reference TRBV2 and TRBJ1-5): EPEVTQTPSHQVTQMGQEVILRCVPISNHLYFYWYRQILGQKVEFLVSFYNNEISEKSEIFDDQFSVERPDGSNFTLKIRSTKLEDSAMYFCASGQTGLSHSNQPQHFGDGTRLSIL.

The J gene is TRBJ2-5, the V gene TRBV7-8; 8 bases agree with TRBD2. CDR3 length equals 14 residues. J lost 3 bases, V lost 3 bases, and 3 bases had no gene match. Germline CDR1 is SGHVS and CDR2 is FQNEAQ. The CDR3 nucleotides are TGTGCCAGCAGCTTCAGCGGGAGTAAAGAGACCCAGTACTTC. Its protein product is CASSFSGSKETQYF.

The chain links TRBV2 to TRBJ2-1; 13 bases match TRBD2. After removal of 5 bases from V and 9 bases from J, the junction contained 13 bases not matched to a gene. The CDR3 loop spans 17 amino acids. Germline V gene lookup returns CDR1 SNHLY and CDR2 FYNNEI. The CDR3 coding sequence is TGTGCCAGCAGTACTTCTTCCGGACTAGCGGGAGTTAGTGAGCAGTTCTTC. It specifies CASSTSSGLAGVSEQFF.

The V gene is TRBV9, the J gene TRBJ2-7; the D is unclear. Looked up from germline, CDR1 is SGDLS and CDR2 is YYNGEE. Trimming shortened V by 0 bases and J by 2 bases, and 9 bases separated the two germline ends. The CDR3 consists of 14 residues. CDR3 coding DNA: TGTGCCAGCAGCGTAGGGGTAGGGACCTACGAGCAGTACTTC. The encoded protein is CASSVGVGTYEQYF. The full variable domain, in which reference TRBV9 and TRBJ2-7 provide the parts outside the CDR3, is DSGVTQTPKHLITATGQRVTLRCSPRSGDLSVYWYQQSLDQGLQFLIQYYNGEERAKGNILERFSAQQFPDLHSELNLSSLELGDSALYFCASSVGVGTYEQYFGPGTRLTVT.

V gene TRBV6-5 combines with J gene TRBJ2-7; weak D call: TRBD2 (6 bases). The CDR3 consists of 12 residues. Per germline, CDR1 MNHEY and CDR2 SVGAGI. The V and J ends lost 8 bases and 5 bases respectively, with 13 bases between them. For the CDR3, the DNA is TGTGCCAGCGAGGGAAGGGAGGACGAGCAGTACTTC. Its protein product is CASEGREDEQYF.

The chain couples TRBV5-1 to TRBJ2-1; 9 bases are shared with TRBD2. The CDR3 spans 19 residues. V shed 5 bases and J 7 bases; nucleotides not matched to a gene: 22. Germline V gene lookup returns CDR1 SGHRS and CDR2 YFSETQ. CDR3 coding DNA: TGCGCCAGCAGGCACGCTCCCAAGGGGGTAGGGACTAGCAAGAATGAGCAGTTCTTC. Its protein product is CASRHAPKGVGTSKNEQFF. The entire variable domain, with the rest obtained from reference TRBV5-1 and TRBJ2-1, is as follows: KAGVTQTPRYLIKTRGQQVTLSCSPISGHRSVSWYQQTPGQGLQFLFEYFSETQRNKGNFPGRFSGRQFSNSRSEMNVSTLELGDSALYLCASRHAPKGVGTSKNEQFFGPGTRLTVL.

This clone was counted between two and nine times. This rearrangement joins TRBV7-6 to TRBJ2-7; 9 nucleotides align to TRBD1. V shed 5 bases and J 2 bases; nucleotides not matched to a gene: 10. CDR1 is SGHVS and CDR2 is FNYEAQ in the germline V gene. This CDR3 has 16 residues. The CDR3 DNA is TGTGCCAGCAGCCGAAGCCGACAGGGGGGCACCTACGAGCAGTACTTC. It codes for CASSRSRQGGTYEQYF.

CDR3 bases: TGTGCCACCCGACAGGGAGGGGACAATGAGCAGTTCTTC. Amino acids: CATRQGGDNEQFF. The chain is built from TRBV28 and TRBJ2-1; D tentatively fits TRBD1 or TRBD2 (7 bases each). Germline CDR1 and CDR2: MDHEN and SYDVKM. Deletions cut 10 bases from V and 5 bases from J, with 15 bases between. The length of the CDR3 is 13 residues.

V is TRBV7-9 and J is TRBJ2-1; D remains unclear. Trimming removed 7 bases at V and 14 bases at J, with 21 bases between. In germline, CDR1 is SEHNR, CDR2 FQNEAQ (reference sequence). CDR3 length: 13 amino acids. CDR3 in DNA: TGTGCCAGCACCCTAACTGAATACAGTTCCGAGTTCTTC. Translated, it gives CASTLTEYSSEFF.

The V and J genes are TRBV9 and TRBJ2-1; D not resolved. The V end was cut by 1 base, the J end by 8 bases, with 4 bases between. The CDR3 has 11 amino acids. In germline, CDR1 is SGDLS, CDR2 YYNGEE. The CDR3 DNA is TGTGCCAGCAGCGTATGGGATGAGCAGTTCTTC. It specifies CASSVWDEQFF.

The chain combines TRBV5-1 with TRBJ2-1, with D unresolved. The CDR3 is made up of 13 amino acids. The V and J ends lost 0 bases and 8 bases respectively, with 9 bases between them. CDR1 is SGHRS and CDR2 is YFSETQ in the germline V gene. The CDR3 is CASSLGAIDEQFF. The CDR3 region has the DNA TGCGCCAGCAGCTTGGGCGCTATTGATGAGCAGTTCTTC. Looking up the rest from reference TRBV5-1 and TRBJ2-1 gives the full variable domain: KAGVTQTPRYLIKTRGQQVTLSCSPISGHRSVSWYQQTPGQGLQFLFEYFSETQRNKGNFPGRFSGRQFSNSRSEMNVSTLELGDSALYLCASSLGAIDEQFFGPGTRLTVL.

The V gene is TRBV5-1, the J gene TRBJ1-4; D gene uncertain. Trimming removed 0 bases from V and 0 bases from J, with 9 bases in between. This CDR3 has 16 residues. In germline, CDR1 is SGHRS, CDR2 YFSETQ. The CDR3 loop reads CASSLVRAATNEKLFF. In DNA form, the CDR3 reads TGCGCCAGCAGCTTGGTTAGGGCTGCAACTAATGAAAAACTGTTTTTT.